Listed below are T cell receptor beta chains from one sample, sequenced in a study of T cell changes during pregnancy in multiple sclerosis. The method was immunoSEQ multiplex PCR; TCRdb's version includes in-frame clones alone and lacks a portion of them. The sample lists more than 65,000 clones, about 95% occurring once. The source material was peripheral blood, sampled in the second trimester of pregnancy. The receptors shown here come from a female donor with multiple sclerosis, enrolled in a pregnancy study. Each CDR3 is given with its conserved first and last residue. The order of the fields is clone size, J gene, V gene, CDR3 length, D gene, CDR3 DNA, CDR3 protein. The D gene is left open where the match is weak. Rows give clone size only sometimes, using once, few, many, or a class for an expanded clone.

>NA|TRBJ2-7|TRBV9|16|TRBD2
TGTGCCAGCAGCGCCACTAGCGGGAGGAGGCGGTACGAGCAGTACTTC
CASSATSGRRRYEQYF
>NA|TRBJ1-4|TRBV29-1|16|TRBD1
TGCAGCGTTGGGCGACAGGGCCTTGCAACTAATGAAAAACTGTTTTTT
CSVGRQGLATNEKLFF
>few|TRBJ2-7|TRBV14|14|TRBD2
TGTGCCAGCAGCCACTCGGGAGGGGGCTACGAGCAGTACTTC
CASSHSGGGYEQYF
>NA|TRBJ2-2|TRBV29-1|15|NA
TGCAGCGCCCGGGGTTCAGGCGATAACACCGGGGAGCTGTTTTTT
CSARGSGDNTGELFF
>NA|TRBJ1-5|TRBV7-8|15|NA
TGTGCCAGCAGCTCCCGGGGTGGTAGCAATCAGCCCCAGCATTTT
CASSSRGGSNQPQHF
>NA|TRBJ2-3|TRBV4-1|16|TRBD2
TGCGCCAGCAGCCCGATAGGGACTAGCTTATCAGATACGCAGTATTTT
CASSPIGTSLSDTQYF
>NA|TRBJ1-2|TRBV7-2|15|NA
TGTGCCAGCAGCCCCACCGGTCAGGCTAACTATGGCTACACCTTC
CASSPTGQANYGYTF
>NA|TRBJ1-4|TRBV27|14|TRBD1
TGTGCCAGCAGTTCCGGGACAGGGGAAGAAAAACTGTTTTTT
CASSSGTGEEKLFF
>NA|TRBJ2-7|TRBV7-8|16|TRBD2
TGTGCCAGCAGCTCGATAGCGGGGCTCGGTAACTACGAGCAGTACTTC
CASSSIAGLGNYEQYF
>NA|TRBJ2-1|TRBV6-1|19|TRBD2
TGTGCCAGCAGTGAAGCGAGGCTCCGCCTGACTAGCGGGTTAAATGAGCAGTTCTTC
CASSEARLRLTSGLNEQFF
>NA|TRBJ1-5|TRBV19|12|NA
TGTGCCAGTAGTACCCTCAATCAGCCCCAGCATTTT
CASSTLNQPQHF
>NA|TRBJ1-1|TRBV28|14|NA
TGTGCCAGCAGTAGGCTTCGGGGGGACACTGAAGCTTTCTTT
CASSRLRGDTEAFF
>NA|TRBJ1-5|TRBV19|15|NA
TGTGCCAGTAGTTTGGTACAGACTAGCAATCAGCCCCAGCATTTT
CASSLVQTSNQPQHF
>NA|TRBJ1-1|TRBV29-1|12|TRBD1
TGCAGCGCGCGGGACAGGGGCACTGAAGCTTTCTTT
CSARDRGTEAFF
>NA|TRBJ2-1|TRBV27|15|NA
TGTGCCAGCAGTTTATCGGGCCACGCGGGGAATGAGCAGTTCTTC
CASSLSGHAGNEQFF
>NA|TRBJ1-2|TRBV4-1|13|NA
TGCGCCAGCAGCCAGCGGGCCAGCTATGGCTACACCTTC
CASSQRASYGYTF
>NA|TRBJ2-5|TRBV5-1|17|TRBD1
TGCGCCAGCAGCTGTATAGGTGGGACAGGGTTAAAAAAGACCCAGTACTTC
CASSCIGGTGLKKTQYF
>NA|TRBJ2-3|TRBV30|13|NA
TGTGCCTGGAGTGGGACAGGCACAGATACGCAGTATTTT
CAWSGTGTDTQYF
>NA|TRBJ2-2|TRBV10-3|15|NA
TGTGCCATCAGTGAGTTCTCAGGGTCCACCGGGGAGCTGTTTTTT
CAISEFSGSTGELFF
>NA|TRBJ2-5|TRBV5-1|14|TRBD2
TGCGCCAGCTCATTAAGCGGGAGCAGTGAGACCCAGTACTTC
CASSLSGSSETQYF
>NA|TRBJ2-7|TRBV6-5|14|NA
TGTGCCAGCAGTTACTCGAACAACGATTATGAGCAGTACTTC
CASSYSNNDYEQYF
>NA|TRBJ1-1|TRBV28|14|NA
TGTGCCAGCAGTGGGGCAGGGGCAAACACTGAAGCTTTCTTT
CASSGAGANTEAFF
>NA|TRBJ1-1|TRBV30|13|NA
TGTGCCTGGAGTGTATCGGTTTACACTGAAGCTTTCTTT
CAWSVSVYTEAFF
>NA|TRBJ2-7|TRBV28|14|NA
TGTGCCAGCAGTTTAGGTGGCGGGGTTCGAGAGCAGTACTTC
CASSLGGGVREQYF
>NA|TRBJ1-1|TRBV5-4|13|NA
TGTGCCAGCAGCTTGACACAGAACACTGAAGCTTTCTTT
CASSLTQNTEAFF
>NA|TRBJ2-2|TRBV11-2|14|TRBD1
TGTGCCAGCAGCCCCGACAGGGCGGCCGGGGAGCTGTTTTTT
CASSPDRAAGELFF
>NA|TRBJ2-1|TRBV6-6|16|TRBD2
TGTGCCAGCAGTCCAGGGACTAGCGGGAGGGCCGGTGAGCAGTTCTTC
CASSPGTSGRAGEQFF
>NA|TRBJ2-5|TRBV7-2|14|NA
TGTGCCAGCAGCTTACGGAACCTGAGGGAGACCCAGTACTTC
CASSLRNLRETQYF
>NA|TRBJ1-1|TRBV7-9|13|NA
TGTGCCAGCAGCCCACCCGGGCCAGGGAAAGCTTTCTTT
CASSPPGPGKAFF
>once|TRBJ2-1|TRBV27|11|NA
TGTGCCAGCAGTTTCCTCAATGAGCAGTTCTTC
CASSFLNEQFF
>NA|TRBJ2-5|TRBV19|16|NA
TGTGCCAGTAGTATAGGGCGGCAGGGGAGTGGAGAGACCCAGTACTTC
CASSIGRQGSGETQYF
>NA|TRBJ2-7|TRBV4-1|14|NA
TGCGCCAGCAGCCAAGATTTGGCATACTACGAGCAGTACTTC
CASSQDLAYYEQYF
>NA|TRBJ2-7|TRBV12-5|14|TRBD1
TGTGCTAGTGGCCCCCAGGACAGGGCCTACGAGCAGTACTTC
CASGPQDRAYEQYF
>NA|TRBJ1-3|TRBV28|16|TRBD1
TGTGCCAGCAGTGTCCGGGACAGGGTAACTGGAAACACCATATATTTT
CASSVRDRVTGNTIYF
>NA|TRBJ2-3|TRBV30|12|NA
TGTGCCTGGAGTGTCGACAGGTCAACGCAGTATTTT
CAWSVDRSTQYF
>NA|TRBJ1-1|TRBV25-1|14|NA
TGTGCCAGCAGTTCGGTAGGGCAGGGGTCTGAAGCTTTCTTT
CASSSVGQGSEAFF
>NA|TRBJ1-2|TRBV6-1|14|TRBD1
TGTGCCAGCAGAAACCAGGGGGCTAACTATGGCTACACCTTC
CASRNQGANYGYTF
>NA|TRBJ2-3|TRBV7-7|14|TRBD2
TGTGCCAGCAGCTTAGCGGGGGGGGCAGATACGCAGTATTTT
CASSLAGGADTQYF
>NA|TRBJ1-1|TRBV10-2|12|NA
TGCGCCAGCGGCTCGGGGAACACTGAAGCTTTCTTT
CASGSGNTEAFF
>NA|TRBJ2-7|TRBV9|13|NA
TGTGCCAGCAGCCCTACTACAGGTTACGAGCAGTACTTC
CASSPTTGYEQYF
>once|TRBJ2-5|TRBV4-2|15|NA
TGTGCCAGCAGCCAAGAAGTGGGCCTGAAAGAGACCCAGTACTTC
CASSQEVGLKETQYF